This T cell receptor (beta chain) was captured by sequencing in a study of vaccination effects on CD4 cells after COVID-19. Assay: immunoSEQ multiplex PCR; the TCRdb copy retains only in-frame clones and omits some. The sample gives around 37,000 clones, 65% to 85% of which show up once; 3% is in the top ten. A word on this clone: Its antigen is currently unknown.

Isolating CD4+ T cells followed about 11 days of culture. The starting material was CD4+ T cells from PBMCs cultured without peptide, obtained before COVID-19 vaccination. The receptor was derived from a human donor who received a COVID-19 vaccine.

In nucleotides, the CDR3 is TGTGCCAGCTGGTCCCGGACCGGGGCATATATAGGCTACACCTTC. Protein: CASWSRTGAYIGYTF. The V call is TRBV28, the J call TRBJ1-2; a weak D match, TRBD1 (5 bases). The length of the CDR3 is 15 residues. The germline V gene encodes CDR1 MDHEN and CDR2 SYDVKM. Trimming took off 8 bases at V and 8 bases at J, with 24 bases between the two ends.